The present entry profiles one T cell receptor beta chain with its context. Its specificity is unknown. This entry is derived from a study of cytomegalovirus exposure and HLA in healthy donors. Primers included in the PCR were 60 Vbeta and 13 Jbeta primers. Produced via immunoSEQ multiplex PCR; TCRdb's table is partial and in-frame only. This table has roughly 140,000 clones, about 76% appearing once. Study results and caveats: Segments of the TCR beta V type were, in most cases, productive about 90% or about 30% of the time in an earlier analysis.

There are 14 residues in the CDR3. The germline V gene encodes CDR1 MDHEN and CDR2 SYDVKM. V lost 10 bases, J lost 5 bases, and 20 bases lay in between. The chain combines TRBV28 with TRBJ1-1; D call uncertain. The TCR sequence derives from a human donor in good health. Input material: PBMCs. The CDR3 loop reads CAIRSWVRWTEAFF. CDR3 coding DNA: TGTGCCATCCGGTCGTGGGTGAGGTGGACTGAAGCTTTCTTT.